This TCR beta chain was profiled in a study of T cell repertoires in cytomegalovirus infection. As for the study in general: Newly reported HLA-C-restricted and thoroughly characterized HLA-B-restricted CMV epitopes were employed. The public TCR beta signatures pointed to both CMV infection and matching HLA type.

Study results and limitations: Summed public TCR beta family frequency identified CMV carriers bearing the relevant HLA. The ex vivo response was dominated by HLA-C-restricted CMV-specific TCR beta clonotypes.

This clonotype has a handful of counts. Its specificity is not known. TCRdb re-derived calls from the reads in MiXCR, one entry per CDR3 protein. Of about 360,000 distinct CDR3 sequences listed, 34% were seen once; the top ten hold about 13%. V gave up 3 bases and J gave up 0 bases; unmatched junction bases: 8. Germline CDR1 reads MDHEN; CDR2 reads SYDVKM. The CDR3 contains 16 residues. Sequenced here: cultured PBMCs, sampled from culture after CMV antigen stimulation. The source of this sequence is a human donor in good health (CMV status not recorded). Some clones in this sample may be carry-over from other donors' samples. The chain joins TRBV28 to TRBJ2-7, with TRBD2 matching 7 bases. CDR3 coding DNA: TGTGCCAGCAGTTTTGGGGCGGGAGTGTTCTCCTACGAGCAGTACTTC. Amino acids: CASSFGAGVFSYEQYF.